This T cell receptor (beta chain) was sequenced in a study of vaccination effects on CD4 cells after COVID-19. Study-level information: Post-vaccine sampling occurred a median 72 days after the second dose. Study conclusions and caveats: Clones induced by infection and by vaccine showed marked clonal contraction late after vaccination. In healthy vaccinees, only 1 of 255 vaccine-induced clones cross-reacted with common cold coronaviruses.

Sequencing used immunoSEQ multiplex PCR; TCRdb keeps in-frame clones, though not all of them. This table holds almost 30,000 clones, roughly 68% found once. Germline CDR1 reads LNHDA; CDR2 reads SQIVND (reference sequence). The V end lost 5 bases, the J end lost 5 bases, and 15 bases lay between the germline ends. The CDR3 spans 15 residues. Under the ViraFEST assay, PBMC were stimulated with viral peptide pools so that antigen-specific CD4+ T cells expanded. Sequencing was performed afterwards. Once cultured for roughly ten days, the cells underwent separation to obtain CD4+ T cells. Each participant was given two doses of one vaccine (BNT162b2 or mRNA-1273). Half of the medium was exchanged for IL-2 medium on both days 3 and 7. This clone was counted only a few times. The antigen remains undetermined.

The origin of this receptor is a human donor who received a COVID-19 vaccine. This chain joins TRBV19 and TRBJ1-4; a weak D match, TRBD1 (6 bases). The sample in question was CD4+ T cells from PBMCs cultured with HCoV-OC43 spike peptides, obtained after COVID-19 vaccination. Sample subset: HCoV-OC43 spike overlapping peptide pool stimulation. The CDR3 protein is CASSPQDRINEKLFF. Here the CDR3 DNA reads TGTGCCAGTAGTCCTCAAGACAGGATAAATGAAAAACTGTTTTTT. The full variable domain, its missing parts supplied by reference TRBV19 and TRBJ1-4, is DGGITQSPKYLFRKEGQNVTLSCEQNLNHDAMYWYRQDPGQGLRLIYYSQIVNDFQKGDIAEGYSVSREKKESFPLTVTSAQKNPTAFYLCASSPQDRINEKLFFGSGTQLSVL.